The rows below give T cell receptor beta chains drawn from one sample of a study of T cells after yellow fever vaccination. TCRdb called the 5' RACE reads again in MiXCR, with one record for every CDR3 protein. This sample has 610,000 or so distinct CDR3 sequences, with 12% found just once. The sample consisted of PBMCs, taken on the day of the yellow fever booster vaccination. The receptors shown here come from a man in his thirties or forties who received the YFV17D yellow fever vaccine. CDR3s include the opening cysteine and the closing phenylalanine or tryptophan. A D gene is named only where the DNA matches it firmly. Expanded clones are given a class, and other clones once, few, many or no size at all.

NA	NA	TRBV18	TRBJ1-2	TGTGCCAGCTCACCCGGGCCAACCTTCTATGGCTACACCTTC	CASSPGPTFYGYTF
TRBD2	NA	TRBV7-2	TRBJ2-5	TGTGCCAGCAGCGTAGGGGCTAGCGGGATGGTGACCCAGTACTTC	CASSVGASGMVTQYF
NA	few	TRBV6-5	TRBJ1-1	TGTGCCAGCAGTTACGGAGGGGGGAACACTGAAGCTTTCTTT	CASSYGGGNTEAFF
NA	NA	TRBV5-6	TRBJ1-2	TGTGCCAGCAGCCGAAGAGAGAATGGCTACACCTTC	CASSRRENGYTF
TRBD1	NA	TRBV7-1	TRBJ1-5	TGTGCCAGCAGCTCACTCAACCGGGACAGGGGGACCGGTGGCAATCAGCCCCAGCATTTT	CASSSLNRDRGTGGNQPQHF
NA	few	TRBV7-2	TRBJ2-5	TGTGCCAGCAGCTTCTTCGTACAAGAGACCCAGTACTTC	CASSFFVQETQYF
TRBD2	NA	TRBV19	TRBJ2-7	TGTGCCAGTAGTATAGGCGGGACTAGCGGGAGAAGCGACGAGCAGTACTTC	CASSIGGTSGRSDEQYF
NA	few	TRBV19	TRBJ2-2	TGTGCCAGTAGTATCGTTAACGGGGAGCTGTTTTTT	CASSIVNGELFF
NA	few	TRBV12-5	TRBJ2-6	TGTGCTAGTGGTTTGGTGCCTAAAGGGCAGGGGGGTTCTGGGGCCAACGTCCTGACTTTC	CASGLVPKGQGGSGANVLTF
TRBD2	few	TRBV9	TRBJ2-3	TGTGCCAGCAGCCCGACTAGCGGGAGGACCCTGGGGGATACGCAGTATTTT	CASSPTSGRTLGDTQYF
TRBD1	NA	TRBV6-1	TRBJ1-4	TGTGCCAGCAGTAAGGGACAGGGGGATGAAAAACTGTTTTTT	CASSKGQGDEKLFF
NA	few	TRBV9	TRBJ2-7	TGTGCCAGCAGCCCCTCCGACGGGAGTGAGCAGTACTTC	CASSPSDGSEQYF
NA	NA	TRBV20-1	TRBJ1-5	TGCAGTGCTAGAGTTGGGGGGGAGGGATGGGCTCAGCCCCAGCATTTT	CSARVGGEGWAQPQHF
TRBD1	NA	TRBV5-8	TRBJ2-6	TGTGCCAGCAGCGGGGACAGGGGGAACTCTGGGGCCAACGTCCTGACTTTC	CASSGDRGNSGANVLTF
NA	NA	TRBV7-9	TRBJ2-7	TGTGCCAGCAGCGTCTACTACGAGCAGTACTTC	CASSVYYEQYF
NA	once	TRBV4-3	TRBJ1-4	TGCGCCAGCAGCCGAGTTGGCCGTGAAAAACTGTTTTTT	CASSRVGREKLFF
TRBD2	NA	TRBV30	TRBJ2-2	TGTGCCTGGAGTGGGCTAGCGGGAACCTCCGGGGAGCTGTTTTTT	CAWSGLAGTSGELFF
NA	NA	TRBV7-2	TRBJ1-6	TGTGCCAGCAGCTTAGCGCTGGGACGGGGGAGGAGGGATTCACCCCTCCACTTT	CASSLALGRGRRDSPLHF
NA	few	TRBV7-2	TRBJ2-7	TGTGCCAGCAGTCCTATGGGAGTTCCGTCCTACGAGCAGTACTTC	CASSPMGVPSYEQYF
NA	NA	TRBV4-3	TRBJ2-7	TGCGCCAGCAGCCACGGGAGCTCCTACGAGCAGTACTTC	CASSHGSSYEQYF
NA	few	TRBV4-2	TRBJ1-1	TGTGCCAGCAGCCATGCCGGGGGAACGGAGACTGAAGCTTTCTTT	CASSHAGGTETEAFF
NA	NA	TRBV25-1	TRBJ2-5	TGTGCCAGCGATGGAACGGGGACGTCGCAAGAGACCCAGTACTTC	CASDGTGTSQETQYF